This TCR beta chain was observed in a study of T cells in Graves' hyperthyroidism and ophthalmopathy. Study information: The authors collected peripheral blood at initial diagnosis, before any treatment.

Orbital computed tomography, thyroid ultrasound, serum thyroxine and TRAb, and clinical symptoms together informed the diagnoses. It was roughly 10 ml of fresh peripheral blood that supplied the PBMCs. Researchers took RNA transcripts and amplified the TCR beta CDR3 regions from them. The HTBI primer set was used in a first-round RT-PCR of the TCR CDR3. TCRdb passed the multiplex PCR reads through MiXCR, listing each CDR3 protein once. The table records hundreds of thousands of distinct CDR3 sequences, roughly 14% of them present only once. As for this clonotype: What it binds is not known.

The CDR3 is 13 amino acids. From germline, CDR1 is LNHDA and CDR2 SQIVND (reference sequence). The V end was cut by 5 bases, the J end by 2 bases, with 9 bases between. Whole-study findings and limits: Most thyroid clonotypes expanded above 0.001 were also detected in blood.

Input material: blood. This sequence originates from a woman aged 18-30 years with Graves' hyperthyroidism. V usage is TRBV19 and J usage is TRBJ1-2; D is ambiguous. Written as DNA, the CDR3 is TGTGCCAGTAGTCTCGGTTGGAACTATGGCTACACCTTC. Amino acid sequence: CASSLGWNYGYTF.